A selection of T cell receptor beta chains follows, all from one sample in a study of cytotoxic CD8 clonotypes in ibrutinib-treated CLL. The repertoire was sequenced with immunoSEQ multiplex PCR; TCRdb's copy has only in-frame clones and lacks some. This sample yields some 200,000 clones, of which more than 65% are seen a single time; approximately 5.9% belongs to the top ten. Sequencing used PBMCs, obtained after 12 months of ibrutinib treatment. All receptors derive from a human donor with chronic lymphocytic leukemia. Each CDR3 is given with its conserved first and last residue. The order of the fields is J gene, D gene, V gene, clone size, CDR3 DNA, CDR3 protein. D genes are given only for firm matches. Size is stated for part of the rows, as once, few or many counts, or as a class when the clone is expanded.

j_gene: TRBJ2-5
d_gene: TRBD2
v_gene: TRBV6-1
abundance: -
CDR3nt: TGTGCCAGCACTAGCGGGGGGGCCGGGGAGGAGACCCAGTACTTC
CDR3aa: CASTSGGAGEETQYF

j_gene: TRBJ2-5
d_gene: -
v_gene: TRBV29-1
abundance: -
CDR3nt: TGCAGCGCCACCGTTGGGGGGCGGGAGACCCAGTACTTC
CDR3aa: CSATVGGRETQYF

j_gene: TRBJ1-2
d_gene: -
v_gene: TRBV11-2
abundance: many
CDR3nt: TGTGCCAGCAGTTCCTGGACAGAAACCTATGGCTACACCTTC
CDR3aa: CASSSWTETYGYTF

j_gene: TRBJ2-3
d_gene: -
v_gene: TRBV7-8
abundance: once
CDR3nt: TGTGCCAGCAGCTTGGGGCGGGCGCAGTATTTT
CDR3aa: CASSLGRAQYF

j_gene: TRBJ1-4
d_gene: -
v_gene: TRBV5-1
abundance: few
CDR3nt: TGCGCCAGCAGCTTGGTCCAAGGTGAAAAACTGTTTTTT
CDR3aa: CASSLVQGEKLFF

j_gene: TRBJ2-1
d_gene: -
v_gene: TRBV25-1
abundance: few
CDR3nt: TGTGCCAGCAGTGAAGCAGAGAGCTCCTACAATGAGCAGTTCTTC
CDR3aa: CASSEAESSYNEQFF

j_gene: TRBJ1-6
d_gene: -
v_gene: TRBV6-5
abundance: -
CDR3nt: TGTGCCAGCAGTTACGGGAATCAGGGGAGCGAGTCACCCCTCCACTTT
CDR3aa: CASSYGNQGSESPLHF

j_gene: TRBJ2-7
d_gene: TRBD2
v_gene: TRBV7-9
abundance: -
CDR3nt: TGTGCCAGCAGCTTAGAACTAGCGGGATCCGAGCAGTACTTC
CDR3aa: CASSLELAGSEQYF

j_gene: TRBJ1-1
d_gene: TRBD1
v_gene: TRBV29-1
abundance: few
CDR3nt: TGCAGCGCCGAGGCACAGGGGCGGACTGAAGCTTTCTTT
CDR3aa: CSAEAQGRTEAFF

j_gene: TRBJ1-3
d_gene: TRBD1
v_gene: TRBV28
abundance: -
CDR3nt: TGTGCCAGCAGTTTACCCGGGACAGGGGGGAGAAACACCATATATTTT
CDR3aa: CASSLPGTGGRNTIYF

j_gene: TRBJ2-7
d_gene: -
v_gene: TRBV27
abundance: -
CDR3nt: TGTGCCAGCAGTTCGCTTATGGGCAGTTACTACGAGCAGTACTTC
CDR3aa: CASSSLMGSYYEQYF

j_gene: TRBJ2-7
d_gene: -
v_gene: TRBV15
abundance: -
CDR3nt: TGTGCCACCAGCAGAGAACAGGTTCCCTACGAGCAGTACTTC
CDR3aa: CATSREQVPYEQYF

j_gene: TRBJ1-2
d_gene: TRBD1
v_gene: TRBV28
abundance: few
CDR3nt: TGTGCCAGCAGTCTCCCAGGGGGGGGTGGCTACACCTTC
CDR3aa: CASSLPGGGGYTF

j_gene: TRBJ2-4
d_gene: -
v_gene: TRBV19
abundance: -
CDR3nt: TGTGCCAGTAGTATAGAGAAGGGACTAGCCAAAAACATTCAGTACTTC
CDR3aa: CASSIEKGLAKNIQYF

j_gene: TRBJ2-5
d_gene: TRBD1
v_gene: TRBV5-6
abundance: -
CDR3nt: TGTGCCAGCAGCTTGGTAGGGACAGGGGTTAGTTCGGAGACCCAGTACTTC
CDR3aa: CASSLVGTGVSSETQYF

j_gene: TRBJ1-2
d_gene: -
v_gene: TRBV30
abundance: -
CDR3nt: TGTGCCTGGAGTGAGGGCAAGGGTAACTATGGCTACACCTTC
CDR3aa: CAWSEGKGNYGYTF